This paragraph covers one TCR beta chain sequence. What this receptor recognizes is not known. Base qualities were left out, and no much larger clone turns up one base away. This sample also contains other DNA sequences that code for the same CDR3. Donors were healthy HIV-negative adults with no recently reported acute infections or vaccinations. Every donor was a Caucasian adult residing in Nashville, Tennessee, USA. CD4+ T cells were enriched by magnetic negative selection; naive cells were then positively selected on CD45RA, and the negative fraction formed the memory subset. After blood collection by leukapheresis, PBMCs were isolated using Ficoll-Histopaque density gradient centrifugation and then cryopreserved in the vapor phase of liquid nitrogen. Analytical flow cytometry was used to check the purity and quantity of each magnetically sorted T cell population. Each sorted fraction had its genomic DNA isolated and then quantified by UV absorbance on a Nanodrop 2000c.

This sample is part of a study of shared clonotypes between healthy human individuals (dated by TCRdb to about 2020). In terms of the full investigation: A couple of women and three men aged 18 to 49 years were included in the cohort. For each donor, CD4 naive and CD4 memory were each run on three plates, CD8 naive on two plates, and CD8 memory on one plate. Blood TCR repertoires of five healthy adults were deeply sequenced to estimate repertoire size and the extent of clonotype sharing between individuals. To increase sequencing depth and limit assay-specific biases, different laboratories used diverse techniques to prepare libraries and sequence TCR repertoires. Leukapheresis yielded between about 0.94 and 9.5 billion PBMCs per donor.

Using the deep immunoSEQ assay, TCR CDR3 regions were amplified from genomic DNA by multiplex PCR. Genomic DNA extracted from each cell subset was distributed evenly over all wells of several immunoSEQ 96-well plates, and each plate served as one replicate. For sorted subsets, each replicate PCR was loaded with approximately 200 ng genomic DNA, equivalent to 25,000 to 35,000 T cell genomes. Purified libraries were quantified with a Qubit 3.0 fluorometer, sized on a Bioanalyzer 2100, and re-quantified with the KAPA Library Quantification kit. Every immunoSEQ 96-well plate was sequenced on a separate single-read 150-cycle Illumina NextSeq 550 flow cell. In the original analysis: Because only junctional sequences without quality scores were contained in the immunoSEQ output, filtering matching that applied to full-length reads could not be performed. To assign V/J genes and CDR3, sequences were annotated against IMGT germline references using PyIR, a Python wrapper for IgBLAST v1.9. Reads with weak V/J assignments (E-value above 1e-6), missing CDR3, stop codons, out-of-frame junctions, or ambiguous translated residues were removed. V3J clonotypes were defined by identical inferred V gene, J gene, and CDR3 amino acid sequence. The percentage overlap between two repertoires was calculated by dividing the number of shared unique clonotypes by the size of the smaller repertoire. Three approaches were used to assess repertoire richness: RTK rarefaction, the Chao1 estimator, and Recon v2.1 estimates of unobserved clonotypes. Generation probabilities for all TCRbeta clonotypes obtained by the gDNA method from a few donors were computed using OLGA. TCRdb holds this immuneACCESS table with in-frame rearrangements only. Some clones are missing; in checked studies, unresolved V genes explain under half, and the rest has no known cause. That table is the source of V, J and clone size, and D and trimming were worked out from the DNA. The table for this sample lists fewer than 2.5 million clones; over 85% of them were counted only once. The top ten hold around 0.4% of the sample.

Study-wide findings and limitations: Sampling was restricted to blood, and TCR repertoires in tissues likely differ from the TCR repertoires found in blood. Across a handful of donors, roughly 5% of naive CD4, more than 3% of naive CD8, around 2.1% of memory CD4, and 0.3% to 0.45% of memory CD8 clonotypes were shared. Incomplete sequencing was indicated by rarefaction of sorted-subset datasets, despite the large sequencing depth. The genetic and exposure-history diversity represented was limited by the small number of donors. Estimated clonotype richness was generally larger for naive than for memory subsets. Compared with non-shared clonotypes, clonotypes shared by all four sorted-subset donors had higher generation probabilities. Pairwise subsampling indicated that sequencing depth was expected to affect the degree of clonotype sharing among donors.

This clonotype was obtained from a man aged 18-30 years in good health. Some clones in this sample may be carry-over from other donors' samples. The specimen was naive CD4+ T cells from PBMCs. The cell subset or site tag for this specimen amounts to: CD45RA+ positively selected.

The CDR3: CAISESAGTYEQYF. The nucleotides read TGTGCCATCAGTGAGTCAGCGGGGACCTACGAGCAGTACTTC. The V and J segments used are TRBV10-3 and TRBJ2-7, with 7 bases in between that match TRBD2. Inclusive of the bounding cysteine and phenylalanine, the CDR3 is 14 residues long. Left in the record is the CDR3 DNA by itself, 42 bases read in frame from the first base. Here V drops 0 bases and J drops 2 bases, and the junction holds 1 base not matched to any gene. Looking up the germline V gene yields CDR1 ENHRY and CDR2 SYGVKD.